The 10 T cell receptor beta chains given below trace back to one sample, sequenced in a study of cytomegalovirus exposure and HLA in healthy donors. Primers: 60 Vbeta forward and 13 Jbeta reverse. Sequencing was performed with immunoSEQ multiplex PCR; in TCRdb, only in-frame clones are kept and a portion is missing. Its table records about 46,000 clones. The sample comprised PBMCs. These receptors originate from a woman between 40 and 55 years old in good health and CMV-seronegative.

CDR3 region: CASSFPGLAGSHEQFF. CDR3 in DNA: TGTGCCAGCAGCTTCCCTGGACTAGCGGGAAGCCATGAGCAGTTCTTC. The V gene is TRBV7-9, the J gene TRBJ2-1; 12 bases fit TRBD2. CDR3 length: 16 residues. After removal of 3 bases from V and 8 bases from J, the junction contained 8 bases not matched to a gene. Germline lookup yields CDR1 SEHNR and CDR2 FQNEAQ (reference sequence).

The chain combines TRBV7-3 with TRBJ1-1; maybe TRBD1 (6 bases). The CDR3 is made up of 14 amino acids. Per germline, CDR1 SGHTA and CDR2 FQGTGA. Trimming left V 3 bases short and J 7 bases short, with 15 bases between. This CDR3 reads CASSFSGAGDEAFF. The CDR3 bases are TGTGCCAGCAGCTTTTCAGGGGCGGGGGATGAAGCTTTCTTT.

J is TRBJ2-7 and V is TRBV11-1; 7 bases line up with TRBD2. The J segment lost 6 bases and the V segment lost 5 bases, leaving 4 bases of the junction unmatched. Germline V gene sequence: CDR1 SGHAT, CDR2 FQDESV (reference sequence). The CDR3 has 12 residues. The DNA for the CDR3 is TGTGCCAGCAGCGGGAGGGCAGGCGAGCAGTACTTC. Translation gives CASSGRAGEQYF.

The chain carries TRBV5-1 and TRBJ2-5; the D gene is possibly TRBD1 (6 bases). The CDR3 has 15 amino acids. Trimming left V 8 bases short and J 5 bases short, with 22 bases between. Germline V gene sequence: CDR1 SGHRS, CDR2 YFSETQ. CDR3 in amino acids: CASSPGTQSEETQYF. CDR3 nucleotide sequence: TGCGCCAGTAGTCCCGGGACACAGTCCGAGGAGACCCAGTACTTC.

The J gene is TRBJ2-7, the V gene TRBV5-1; 8 bases line up with TRBD1. Per the germline V gene, CDR1 is SGHRS and CDR2 is YFSETQ. This CDR3 has 15 residues. V was pared by 0 bases and J by 4 bases, with 6 bases of the junction left unmatched. The CDR3 sequence is CASSLAGTGYYEQYF. In DNA, the CDR3 is TGCGCCAGCAGCTTGGCCGGGACAGGATATTACGAGCAGTACTTC.

J is TRBJ2-1 and V is TRBV5-1; TRBD2 agrees at 8 bases. V was clipped by 2 bases and J by 5 bases; unmatched bases: 6. This CDR3 spans 15 amino acids. Germline CDR1 is SGHRS and CDR2 is YFSETQ. CDR3 coding DNA: TGCGCCAGCAGCTTCGCCAGCGGGAGAGACAATGAGCAGTTCTTC. Translated: CASSFASGRDNEQFF.

The chain carries TRBV15 and TRBJ1-5, with 7 bases fitting TRBD1. Germline V lookup: CDR1 LNHNV, CDR2 YYDKDF (reference sequence). The CDR3 has 15 residues. J gave up 9 bases and V 3 bases, and 11 bases lay outside the gene matches. The CDR3 DNA reads TGTGCCACCAGCAGTGACAGGGCCATTGATAGGCCCCAGCATTTT. It codes for CATSSDRAIDRPQHF.

V is TRBV28 and J is TRBJ2-7; 7 bases agree with TRBD2. Germline CDR1 MDHEN, CDR2 SYDVKM. This CDR3 contains 14 residues. Germline trimming cut 4 bases from V and 3 bases from J; bases unmatched to any gene: 6. The chain's CDR3 is CASSWLAERYEQYF. The CDR3 DNA reads as TGTGCCAGCAGTTGGCTAGCGGAGCGCTACGAGCAGTACTTC.

The genes are TRBV28 and TRBJ1-1; the D is unclear. The V and J ends lost 6 bases and 1 base respectively, with 9 bases between them. The CDR3 runs to 13 residues. CDR1 is MDHEN and CDR2 is SYDVKM in the germline V gene. CDR3 loop: CASSFTGNTEAFF. The CDR3 bases are TGTGCCAGCAGCTTTACGGGGAACACTGAAGCTTTCTTT.

This chain uses TRBV7-9 with TRBJ2-1; 10 bases match TRBD1. CDR3 length equals 16 residues. V gave up 3 bases and J gave up 7 bases; unmatched junction bases: 9. Germline loops: CDR1 SEHNR, CDR2 FQNEAQ (reference sequence). CDR3 DNA: TGTGCCAGCAGCTTGATCGATGACAGGGGGCTTAATGAGCAGTTCTTC. As protein: CASSLIDDRGLNEQFF.